The subject of this entry is one T cell receptor (beta chain). The sample belongs to a study of blood T cell repertoires in COVID-19. Study background: The United States, Italy and Spain supplied acute and convalescent COVID-19 samples. T cells, B-cell-depleted T cells, or PBMCs provided the cDNA or gDNA that served as material.

Germline-derived CDR1 and CDR2 are LGHNA and YSLEER. Losses at the gene ends were 0 bases for V and 5 bases for J; bases not matched to a gene: 9. The CDR3 runs to 17 residues. In the authors' workflow: It was from reference gene primer amplification that nucleated cell counts were estimated. Data came from immunoSEQ multiplex PCR; TCRdb stores just in-frame clones and leaves some out. That table supplies the V and J calls and clone size; D and trimming were determined from the DNA. Of under 200,000 clones in the sample, about 74% are singletons; the top ten hold 8% to 9.5%. The chain is built from TRBV4-3 and TRBJ1-2, with 10 bases matching TRBD1. The TCR was taken from a man in his sixties with acute or convalescent COVID-19. Sequencing was carried out using peripheral blood. The CDR3 bases are TGCGCCAGCAGCCAAGAAGTCGGGACAGGGGCGTTTTATGGCTACACCTTC. It codes for CASSQEVGTGAFYGYTF.